A selection of T cell receptor beta chains follows, all from one sample in a study of CD8 T cells in ankylosing spondylitis. TCRdb fed the 5' RACE reads into MiXCR, producing one record per CDR3 protein. The repertoire consists of some 250,000 distinct CDR3 sequences, with roughly a quarter occurring once and the leading ten covering around 0.58%. Sequenced sample: blood, either unsorted or a sorted T cell fraction (not recorded which). The source is a male donor with ankylosing spondylitis or in good health (not recorded which). Each CDR3 is given without its conserved first and last residue. Expanded clones get a size class; other rows say once, few or many, or leave the size out.

v_call	clone_size	cdr3_aa
TRBV30	few	AWRAGTLNTEAF
TRBV7-9	many	ASSQDVRNEKLF
TRBV12-3/TRBV12-4	many	ASSLGAGQF
TRBV20-1	.	SAREVFQETQY
TRBV30	few	AWSRGVDYGYT
TRBV12-3/TRBV12-4	few	ASSPSGLAEYEQY
TRBV6-5	few	ASSYDQETQY
TRBV24-1	many	ATSGGGSDTQY
TRBV20-1	many	SAPGQYYGYT
TRBV20-1	few	SAETGGANANEQF
TRBV7-9	.	ASSLTDSSYEQY
TRBV20-1	few	SASPSGGPSNEQF
TRBV11-2	many	ASSPRDGTYEQY